Described below is a single T cell receptor (beta chain) sequence and its context. The antigen it recognizes is unknown. Base qualities are not provided; no much larger clone lies one nucleotide away. The CDR3 measures 14 amino acids from cysteine to phenylalanine. Solely the CDR3 DNA is kept, with 42 bases framed from the first base. The junction shows trimming of 9 bases on V and 5 bases on J, and the gene matches do not reach 6 bases of it. Taken from the germline V gene, the CDR1 and CDR2 loops are MNHEY and SVGAGI. The sample comes from a study of blood T cell repertoires in COVID-19 (TCRdb year 2020). As for the study more broadly: Samples from collaborators originated in the United States, Italy and Spain and spanned both the acute and convalescent phases of COVID-19. The samples were drawn from two sources: the first 160 participants of the ongoing ImmuneRACE study, and 1,254 subjects contributed by 6 global collaborators. Deeply sampled blood TCRbeta repertoires from subjects exposed to, actively infected with, or recovered from COVID-19 were included in the dataset. Where available, HLA class I and class II types were taken from metadata supplied by the sample provider and were not determined by assay-based typing. The material from the prospective study consisted of cDNA or gDNA derived from T cells, B-cell-depleted T cells, or PBMCs. A freely available public database, intended as a resource for researchers studying the immune response to SARS-CoV-2, is where the repertoires were released. The sample metadata nearly always contained a de-identified subject ID, COVID-19 status, age in years and sex.

TCRbeta CDR3 regions were amplified from genomic DNA using the immunoSEQ Assay, a bias-controlled multiplex PCR. The original pipeline was this. The number of nucleated cells in each sample was estimated by amplification of reference gene primers within the assay. Sequence reads were collapsed and filtered to measure the absolute abundance of every unique TCRbeta CDR3 rearrangement. For each sample, productive Simpson clonality was calculated as the square root of Simpson's diversity index across productive rearrangements. TCRdb took over this immuneACCESS table, retaining in-frame rearrangements with V and J assigned. Such tables are incomplete; in checked studies, under half of the missing clones stem from an unresolved V gene, and the remainder is unexplained. The V and J calls and the clone size are those of that table, but D and trimming were determined from the DNA. The sample contains some 70,000 clones, about nine tenths of them found a single time. The top ten constitute more than 7.5% of the sample.

The collaborating institutions used their own protocols to collect whole blood in K2EDTA tubes. For TCRbeta analysis, collaborators shipped samples in one of three forms: frozen whole blood, isolated PBMCs, or DNA extracted from either of those sample types. The full study reports these points: Clinical and demographic metadata were provided uncurated, with the amount varying by source and participant.

The receptor's source is a middle-aged man with active COVID-19. This receptor chain uses TRBV6-5 and TRBJ2-3, and TRBD2 matches 12 of the central bases. Sequencing was carried out using peripheral blood. The CDR3 region has the sequence CASSSGRARDTQYF. The DNA reads as follows: TGTGCCAGTTCTAGCGGGAGGGCCAGAGATACGCAGTATTTT.